These 4 T cell receptor beta chains share one sample of origin, sequenced in a study of OX40 agonist ivuxolimab in advanced cancers. Clones were read by immunoSEQ multiplex PCR, and TCRdb kept only the in-frame ones, dropping some. The profile covers approximately 48,000 clones, with about 86% appearing a single time and around 10% taken by the ten largest. This specimen consisted of CD4+ or CD8+ T cells sorted from blood, obtained in a trial of the OX40 agonist ivuxolimab. Every receptor here comes from an adult with an advanced solid tumor such as melanoma, head and neck, liver or kidney cancer.

The table lists this clone with a few counts. The J gene is TRBJ2-5, the V gene TRBV7-9; D possibly matches TRBD1 or TRBD2 (5 bases each). CDR1 and CDR2 (germline): SEHNR, FQNEAQ (reference sequence). V lost 5 bases and J 4 bases, leaving 11 bases between the germline ends. The CDR3 contains 13 residues. The DNA of the CDR3 is TGTGCCAGCAGCCCCAGGGACGGAGAGACCCAGTACTTC. Translated, it gives CASSPRDGETQYF.

The chain is built from TRBV9 and TRBJ2-7, with 10 nucleotides matching TRBD1. The junction had 7 bases not matched to a gene; V was cut back by 3 bases and J by 4 bases. Germline V gene data show CDR1 as SGDLS and CDR2 as YYNGEE. The CDR3 is 15 residues long. CDR3 DNA sequence: TGTGCCAGCAGCGAAACGGACAGGGGGAGGTACGAGCAGTACTTC. Protein: CASSETDRGRYEQYF.

This clone appeared once. The chain's CDR3 is CASSFEANTGELFF. The CDR3 nucleotides are TGTGCCAGCAGTTTCGAAGCGAACACCGGGGAGCTGTTTTTT. J is TRBJ2-2 and V is TRBV28, with D unclear. Germline values: CDR1 MDHEN, CDR2 SYDVKM. V was cut by 3 bases and J by 0 bases, with 5 bases left in between. This CDR3 contains 14 residues.

The chain has TRBV27 and TRBJ1-1; possible D gene TRBD1, 5 bases. Trimming removed 1 base from V and 6 bases from J, with 6 bases in between. The germline gives CDR1 MNHEY, CDR2 SMNVEV (reference sequence). This CDR3 has 12 residues. This CDR3 reads CASSLWGAEAFF. Here the CDR3 DNA reads TGTGCCAGCAGTTTATGGGGCGCTGAAGCTTTCTTT.